The clone carrying this TCR beta chain was detected ten times or more. As yet, its antigen is unknown. The data are from a study of Graves' ophthalmopathy and Graves' hyperthyroidism. Study outcomes and limitations: Built on 13 signatures, a model told ophthalmopathy apart from stable hyperthyroidism with about 91% sensitivity and roughly 81% specificity.

Patients were left out if they had other autoimmune diseases, uncontrolled infections, pregnancy or lactation. The diagnostic workup employed clinical symptoms, serum thyroxine, TRAb, thyroid ultrasound and orbital computed tomography. Sampling around 9.8 ml of fresh peripheral blood provided the PBMCs. From RNA, the CDR3 regions of TCR beta chains were amplified and sequenced. Scientists carried out first-round RT-PCR using HTBI primers and then a second-round multiplex PCR. TCRdb re-called the multiplex PCR reads through MiXCR, storing one row per CDR3 protein. Here the sample spans 400,000 to 450,000 distinct CDR3 sequences, roughly 21% being singletons. The sequence was obtained from a woman aged 18-29 years with stable Graves' hyperthyroidism. Sample: peripheral blood.

CDR3 nucleotides: TGCGCCAGCAGCACGGAGGGGGACACCGGGGAGCTGTTTTTT. Translating gives CASSTEGDTGELFF. The rearrangement uses TRBV5-1 and TRBJ2-2; either TRBD1 or TRBD2 may supply D (6 bases each). This CDR3 spans 14 amino acids. V was cut by 4 bases and J by 3 bases, with 10 bases left in between. In germline, CDR1 is SGHRS, CDR2 YFSETQ.